These 23 T cell receptor beta chains were all obtained from the same sample, sequenced in a study of cytomegalovirus exposure and HLA in healthy donors. With 60 Vbeta and 13 Jbeta primers, the PCR was carried out. The repertoire was sequenced with immunoSEQ multiplex PCR; TCRdb's copy has only in-frame clones and lacks some. The sample lists around 170,000 clones, 65% to 80% occurring once. The source material was PBMCs. Every receptor here comes from a woman in her thirties in good health and CMV-seropositive.

The J gene is TRBJ2-1, the V gene TRBV2, with 7 bases matching TRBD2. The CDR3 loop spans 14 amino acids. J gave up 6 bases and V 6 bases, and 8 bases lay outside the gene matches. CDR1 SNHLY and CDR2 FYNNEI come from the germline V gene. The CDR3 coding sequence is TGTGCCAGCAGCCTGACTAGCCCGAGCAATGAGCAGTTCTTC. This sequence encodes CASSLTSPSNEQFF. The variable domain in full, completed from reference TRBV2 and TRBJ2-1, reads EPEVTQTPSHQVTQMGQEVILRCVPISNHLYFYWYRQILGQKVEFLVSFYNNEISEKSEIFDDQFSVERPDGSNFTLKIRSTKLEDSAMYFCASSLTSPSNEQFFGPGTRLTVL.

This clone occurred once. The chain carries TRBV5-1 and TRBJ2-7; 7 nucleotides line up with TRBD1. The V segment lost 4 bases and the J segment 2 bases; nucleotides outside the gene matches: 6. The CDR3 has 14 amino acids. Germline CDR1 SGHRS, CDR2 YFSETQ. CDR3 residues: CASSRQGETYEQYF. CDR3 DNA: TGCGCCAGCAGCCGACAGGGTGAGACCTACGAGCAGTACTTC.

The V gene is TRBV18, the J gene TRBJ2-2; 7 bases are shared with TRBD1. The V gene's germline CDR1 is KGHSH and CDR2 LQKENI. This CDR3 is 13 amino acids long. V shed 3 bases and J 6 bases; nucleotides not matched to a gene: 1. The CDR3 DNA reads TGTGCCAGCTCACCGAGGGGGCCCGGGGAGCTGTTTTTT. This sequence encodes CASSPRGPGELFF.

This clone was observed a few times. Other DNA sequences from this sample encode an identical CDR3 as well. V is TRBV2 and J is TRBJ1-3; D uncertain. This CDR3 contains 14 residues. Trimming left V 6 bases short and J 0 bases short, with 9 bases between. Germline loops: CDR1 SNHLY, CDR2 FYNNEI. The CDR3 loop is CASSAGSSGNTIYF. Written as DNA, the CDR3 is TGTGCCAGCAGCGCGGGGAGCTCTGGAAACACCATATATTTT.

This chain joins TRBV19 and TRBJ2-7; D is uncertain. The V end was cut by 5 bases, the J end by 3 bases, with 11 bases between. The germline V gene encodes CDR1 LNHDA and CDR2 SQIVND (reference sequence). The CDR3 loop spans 13 amino acids. CDR3 nucleotide sequence: TGTGCCAGTAGTGCGGCCTCGGGCTACGAGCAGTACTTC. It translates to CASSAASGYEQYF.

The chain couples TRBV7-9 to TRBJ1-4; D is perhaps TRBD1 (5 bases). The CDR3 loop spans 14 amino acids. V was cut by 5 bases and J by 8 bases, with 15 bases left in between. The germline gives CDR1 SEHNR, CDR2 FQNEAQ (reference sequence). The CDR3 loop reads CASSLRAGAEKLFF. CDR3 bases: TGTGCCAGCAGCCTCCGGGCTGGGGCCGAAAAACTGTTTTTT.

This clone was seen once. The chain has TRBV4-2 and TRBJ1-5; D is possibly TRBD1 (6 bases). The CDR3 spans 17 residues. The V gene lost 0 bases and the J gene lost 1 base, with 13 bases spanning the gap. Germline-derived CDR1 and CDR2 are LGHNA and YNFKEQ. In DNA form, the CDR3 reads TGTGCCAGCAGCCAAGATATCCAGGGGTTCAGCAATCAGCCCCAGCATTTT. Translated: CASSQDIQGFSNQPQHF.

The sample holds one count of this clone. The chain uses TRBV7-2 and TRBJ1-2; D is uncertain. The CDR3 runs to 16 residues. The germline V gene encodes CDR1 SGHTA and CDR2 FQGNSA. V lost 3 bases, J lost 5 bases, and 19 bases lay in between. CDR3 DNA sequence: TGTGCCAGCAGCTTGACGTCCGGGGATAAAGCTTATGGCTACACCTTC. Protein product: CASSLTSGDKAYGYTF.

CDR3 nucleotides: TGTGCCAGCAGCTTAATATCAGGGAACACTGAAGCTTTCTTT. This translates into CASSLISGNTEAFF. The chain is built from TRBV11-2 and TRBJ1-1; D unclear. From germline, CDR1 is SGHAT and CDR2 FQNNGV. V was pared by 2 bases and J by 1 base, with 8 bases between. The CDR3 is 14 amino acids.

This chain connects TRBV4-1 to TRBJ1-4; D not certain. Trimming left V 4 bases short and J 0 bases short, with 9 bases between. The CDR3 is 15 amino acids. Germline CDR1 is MGHRA and CDR2 is YSYEKL. CDR3: CASSPPRATNEKLFF. DNA for the CDR3: TGCGCCAGCAGCCCCCCGAGGGCAACTAATGAAAAACTGTTTTTT.

This rearrangement joins TRBV7-2 to TRBJ2-7; weak D call: TRBD1 (6 bases). Germline V gene lookup returns CDR1 SGHTA and CDR2 FQGNSA. V gave up 1 base and J gave up 8 bases, with 15 bases separating them. CDR3 length: 14 amino acids. The CDR3 DNA follows: TGTGCCAGCAGCTTAGGACAGGCCCCCATGCAGCAGTACTTC. Amino acids: CASSLGQAPMQQYF.

In this sample, this clone turned up once. The rearrangement joins TRBV6-5 to TRBJ1-3; D remains unclear. This CDR3 has 15 amino acids. The ends were cut back, 4 bases at V and 0 bases at J, with 10 bases in the middle. Germline CDR1 reads MNHEY; CDR2 reads SVGAGI. The CDR3 region has the DNA TGTGCCAGCAGTTCGTCGGTGTACTCTGGAAACACCATATATTTT. It yields the protein CASSSSVYSGNTIYF.

V gene TRBV19 combines with J gene TRBJ1-4, with 9 bases lining up with TRBD1. CDR1 is LNHDA, CDR2 SQIVND, per germline (reference sequence). The trim removed 1 base at V and 15 bases at J, leaving 6 bases unmatched. CDR3 size: 13 residues. The CDR3 DNA sequence: TGTGCCAGTAGTATAGCAGGACAGGGGACAGTGTTTTTT. Amino acid sequence: CASSIAGQGTVFF.

The J gene is TRBJ2-5, the V gene TRBV7-7, with TRBD2 as a possible D gene (5 bases). Looked up from germline, CDR1 is SSHAT and CDR2 is FNYEAQ (reference sequence). The CDR3 consists of 13 residues. V lost 6 bases, J lost 5 bases, and 13 bases lay in between. The DNA of the CDR3 is TGTGCCAGCAGGCCGAGGGAAGGGGAGACCCAGTACTTC. Translation gives CASRPREGETQYF.

V gene TRBV7-9 combines with J gene TRBJ2-4; weak D call: TRBD2 (5 bases). Germline values: CDR1 SEHNR, CDR2 FQNEAQ (reference sequence). There are 17 residues in the CDR3. V lost 1 base and J lost 3, with 16 bases in between. The CDR3 nucleotides are TGTGCCAGCAGCTTAGGAGGAGGAACAAGTAGCAAAAACATTCAGTACTTC. It yields the protein CASSLGGGTSSKNIQYF.

The V call is TRBV9, the J call TRBJ1-2; D is ambiguous. This CDR3 is built from 14 residues. CDR1 is SGDLS and CDR2 is YYNGEE in the germline V gene. V shed 0 bases and J shed 4 bases, with 10 bases lying between them. CDR3 sequence: CASSVAGGLYGYTF. DNA for the CDR3: TGTGCCAGCAGCGTAGCTGGCGGCCTCTATGGCTACACCTTC.

Here the CDR3 reads CASSLGGLAGTPYEQYF. In nucleotides, the CDR3 is TGTGCCAGCAGCTTAGGGGGCCTAGCGGGGACCCCCTACGAGCAGTACTTC. The chain combines TRBV7-6 with TRBJ2-7; 9 bases align to TRBD2. Germline loops: CDR1 SGHVS, CDR2 FNYEAQ. The CDR3 length is 17 residues. V trimming: 1 base; J trimming: 2 bases; junction bases outside the gene matches: 9.

The chain carries TRBV28 and TRBJ1-3; 9 bases map to TRBD1. Germline-derived CDR1 and CDR2 are MDHEN and SYDVKM. V lost 9 bases and J lost 4; bases outside the gene matches: 7. The CDR3 covers 14 residues. In DNA, the CDR3 is TGTGCCAGTTACGGGACAGGGATCGGAAACACCATATATTTT. It codes for CASYGTGIGNTIYF.

The chain recombines TRBV5-6 with TRBJ2-3; 8 bases line up with TRBD1. Trimming at V came to 4 bases and at J to 6 bases, leaving 13 bases not matched to a gene. This CDR3 comprises 16 residues. In germline, CDR1 is SGHDT, CDR2 YYEEEE. CDR3 DNA: TGTGCCAGCAGCACGTACTTTGGCGGGGACAGGGATACGCAGTATTTT. Translating it yields CASSTYFGGDRDTQYF.

The gene calls are TRBV4-1 and TRBJ2-3, with 7 bases identical to TRBD1. CDR3 size: 14 residues. With 3 bases clipped from V and 10 bases from J, the junction kept 10 bases outside the gene matches. Germline CDR1 reads MGHRA; CDR2 reads YSYEKL. The CDR3 bases are TGCGCCAGCAGCCAGGCAACAGGGGTTAATGCGCAGTATTTT. Translated: CASSQATGVNAQYF.

The rearrangement joins TRBV4-1 to TRBJ1-2; tentatively, D is TRBD1 (6 bases). V was trimmed by 1 base and J by 9 bases, leaving 18 bases between them. Germline CDR1 reads MGHRA; CDR2 reads YSYEKL. This CDR3 is 15 amino acids long. The CDR3, as DNA: TGCGCCAGCAGCCAAGGGGTCGGGCAGGGGTATAGCTACACCTTC. Translated, it gives CASSQGVGQGYSYTF.

This chain uses TRBV11-2 with TRBJ1-2; TRBD1 matches at 11 bases. Germline V lookup: CDR1 SGHAT, CDR2 FQNNGV. This CDR3 has 16 residues. With V trimmed by 2 bases and J by 4 bases, 6 bases remained unmatched. CDR3 sequence reads: CASSLYVGTGGYGYTF. The CDR3 bases are TGTGCCAGCAGCTTATACGTCGGGACAGGGGGCTATGGCTACACCTTC.

V gene TRBV6-1 combines with J gene TRBJ2-2; the D gene is possibly TRBD1 (6 bases). The CDR3 has 14 residues. Looked up from germline, CDR1 is MNHNS and CDR2 is SASEGT. The V and J ends lost 3 bases and 4 bases respectively, with 9 bases between them. Written as DNA, the CDR3 is TGTGCCAGCAGTGAGGACAGATTCACCGGGGAGCTGTTTTTT. This codes for CASSEDRFTGELFF.